The present T cell receptor (beta chain) was sequenced within a study of T cells in Graves' hyperthyroidism and ophthalmopathy. Turning to the study itself: Peripheral blood sampling occurred at initial diagnosis, before any treatment. Study-level points and caveats: Most expanded thyroid clonotypes above 0.001 also appeared in blood. Ophthalmopathy stood apart from stable hyperthyroidism in a 13 V-J model.

Researchers took RNA transcripts and amplified the TCR beta CDR3 regions from them. HTBI primers were used for first-round RT-PCR of the TCR CDR3. MiXCR, run by TCRdb on the multiplex PCR reads, gives a single entry per CDR3 protein. The profile covers 540,000 or so distinct CDR3 sequences, with 15% to 19% appearing a single time and around 6.6% taken by the ten largest. This CDR3 comprises 14 residues. From germline, CDR1 is KGHDR and CDR2 SFDVKD. For this clonotype: Antigen: not known. A much more abundant neighbour one base away suggests this may be a read error.

Patients were excluded because of uncontrolled infection, other autoimmune disease, pregnancy or lactation. The clonotype was recovered from a woman in her 30s with Graves' hyperthyroidism. This chain uses TRBV24-1 with TRBJ2-7; D not resolved. Sequencing was done on a sample of blood. The CDR3 bases are TGTGCCACCAGTGGTGCAGGTGCTTCCTACAAGCAGTACTTC. Translated: CATSGAGASYKQYF.